The subject of this entry is one T cell receptor beta chain. Its antigen is still unknown. Carrying unique molecular identifiers, the cDNA also gained a universal primer site through template switching. TCRdb processed the 5' RACE reads anew with MiXCR; each CDR3 protein has one entry. The sample lists about 700,000 distinct CDR3 sequences, approximately 9% occurring once. CDR1 is SGHRS, CDR2 YFSETQ, per germline. Between the trimmed V and J ends, which lost 6 bases and 0 bases, there was a span of 7 bases. The CDR3 sequence is 13 residues long. This record comes from a study of identical twins. Broader study findings: The study found weaker excess twin sharing in beta out-of-frame sequences.

These data also featured in a second study, about yellow fever vaccine responses in identical twins.

The source of this sequence is a woman under 30 in good health. The chain couples TRBV5-1 to TRBJ2-1; D is unresolved. Sequences were obtained from PBMCs. The CDR3 here is CASTGVSYNEQFF. DNA of the CDR3: TGCGCCAGCACTGGTGTCTCCTACAATGAGCAGTTCTTC. Filled out from reference TRBV5-1 and TRBJ2-1, the complete variable domain reads KAGVTQTPRYLIKTRGQQVTLSCSPISGHRSVSWYQQTPGQGLQFLFEYFSETQRNKGNFPGRFSGRQFSNSRSEMNVSTLELGDSALYLCASTGVSYNEQFFGPGTRLTVL.